Shown below are 10 T cell receptor beta chains from a single sample sequenced in a study of Ad26.COV2.S vaccination and SARS-CoV-2 variants (dated by TCRdb to about 2021). Library construction relied on the immunoSEQ multiplex PCR assay. The clones in this table, taken by TCRdb from immuneACCESS, are in-frame only. Not every clone is retained; where verified, under half of the shortfall comes from an unresolved V gene, and the cause of the rest is unknown. The table for this sample lists a few hundred thousand clones; 88% of them were counted only once. Around 3.6% of the sample rests with the top ten. The intended sense of this specimen's treatment or condition label: 15 to 20 received Ad26.COV2.S at low or high dose, single or two shots; several received placebo; per-sample allocation not given. For vaccine and placebo recipients, the sequenced repertoires came from samples collected on day 63 after the first injection.

The starting material was peripheral blood, obtained in a trial of Ad26.COV2.S vaccine versus placebo. These receptors all stem from a person between 18 and 65 years old who received the Ad26.COV2.S COVID-19 vaccine or a placebo.

V is TRBV19 and J is TRBJ2-7; D call uncertain. Trimming pared 0 bases from V and 7 bases from J, leaving 13 bases between. The CDR3 loop spans 14 amino acids. Germline V gene data show CDR1 as LNHDA and CDR2 as SQIVND (reference sequence). The CDR3 region has the DNA TGTGCCAGTAGTATAGATCTCGACGCCCAGGAGCAGTACTTC. It is translated as CASSIDLDAQEQYF.

V gene TRBV5-4 combines with J gene TRBJ2-7, with 10 positions matching TRBD1. Germline V lookup: CDR1 SGHNT, CDR2 YYREEE (reference sequence). V lost 4 bases to trimming and J lost 4 bases; unmatched junction nucleotides: 5. The CDR3 extends over 14 amino acids. CDR3 DNA sequence: TGTGCCAGCAGCGAGACAGGGGGCGCTTACGAGCAGTACTTC. Translating gives CASSETGGAYEQYF.

CDR3 nucleotides: TGTGCCAGCAGTTCTCGTCCCGGGACAGGGGTTGTGGAGACCCAGTACTTC. Its translation: CASSSRPGTGVVETQYF. V and J are TRBV11-2 and TRBJ2-5; 10 bases are a match to TRBD1. The CDR3 is 17 residues long. Germline trimming cut 6 bases from V and 5 bases from J; bases unmatched to any gene: 15. Germline assignment: CDR1 SGHAT and CDR2 FQNNGV. The full variable domain, with the rest looked up from reference TRBV11-2 and TRBJ2-5, is EAGVAQSPRYKIIEKRQSVAFWCNPISGHATLYWYQQILGQGPKLLIQFQNNGVVDDSQLPKDRFSAERLKGVDSTLKIQPAKLEDSAVYLCASSSRPGTGVVETQYFGPGTRLLVL.

V and J are TRBV7-2 and TRBJ2-1, with a tentative D call TRBD1 (5 bases). CDR3 size: 15 residues. V shed 0 bases and J shed 10 bases, with 16 bases lying between them. Germline V gene data show CDR1 as SGHTA and CDR2 as FQGNSA. Here the CDR3 DNA reads TGTGCCAGCAGCTTAGCGGGCAGGGATTCTGGGGAGCAGTTCTTC. Its translation is CASSLAGRDSGEQFF.

This sequence joins TRBV30 and TRBJ1-4; a possible D gene is TRBD1 (5 bases). Germline assignment: CDR1 GTSNPN and CDR2 SVGIG (reference sequence). The CDR3 contains 16 residues. The ends were cut back, 1 base at V and 7 bases at J, with 19 bases in the middle. The CDR3 loop is CAWSALRGWESEKLFF. For the CDR3, the DNA is TGTGCCTGGAGTGCCCTAAGGGGATGGGAGAGTGAAAAACTGTTTTTT.

J is TRBJ1-1 and V is TRBV28; the match to TRBD1 covers 7 bases. CDR3 length equals 14 residues. Germline V CDR1 and CDR2: MDHEN, SYDVKM. V lost 5 bases and J lost 4; bases outside the gene matches: 7. The CDR3 DNA reads TGTGCCAGCAGTCTCCTGGCAGGGGGCACTGAAGCTTTCTTT. Its protein product is CASSLLAGGTEAFF.

This clone was observed a few times. This chain joins TRBV5-4 and TRBJ2-1, with 9 bases matching TRBD2. V trimming: 0 bases; J trimming: 0 bases; junction bases outside the gene matches: 7. The CDR3 contains 18 residues. Looked up from germline, CDR1 is SGHNT and CDR2 is YYREEE (reference sequence). CDR3 amino acids: CASSLGAGGPSSYNEQFF. Written as DNA, the CDR3 is TGTGCCAGCAGCTTGGGGGCGGGGGGGCCAAGCTCCTACAATGAGCAGTTCTTC.

This chain uses TRBV19 with TRBJ1-5, with 8 positions matching TRBD1. Germline-derived CDR1 and CDR2 are LNHDA and SQIVND (reference sequence). Germline trimming cut 8 bases from V and 6 bases from J; bases unmatched to any gene: 9. This CDR3 region has 14 residues. The CDR3: CASSTGASGQPQHF. In DNA, the CDR3 is TGTGCCAGTTCGACAGGGGCCAGCGGTCAGCCCCAGCATTTT.

This chain connects TRBV19 to TRBJ1-5; possible D gene TRBD1, 5 bases. The V gene's germline CDR1 is LNHDA and CDR2 SQIVND (reference sequence). CDR3 length equals 14 residues. V gave up 5 bases and J gave up 8 bases, with 16 bases separating them. The CDR3: CASSPQGQEKPQHF. CDR3 nucleotide sequence: TGTGCCAGTAGTCCTCAGGGCCAGGAGAAGCCCCAGCATTTT.

This chain uses TRBV5-4 with TRBJ2-3; 7 nucleotides line up with TRBD1. V shed 0 bases and J 4 bases; nucleotides not matched to a gene: 5. This CDR3 has 15 residues. Germline V gene lookup returns CDR1 SGHNT and CDR2 YYREEE (reference sequence). CDR3 nucleotides: TGTGCCAGCAGCTTGGACCCTACAGGGGCAGATACGCAGTATTTT. This codes for CASSLDPTGADTQYF.